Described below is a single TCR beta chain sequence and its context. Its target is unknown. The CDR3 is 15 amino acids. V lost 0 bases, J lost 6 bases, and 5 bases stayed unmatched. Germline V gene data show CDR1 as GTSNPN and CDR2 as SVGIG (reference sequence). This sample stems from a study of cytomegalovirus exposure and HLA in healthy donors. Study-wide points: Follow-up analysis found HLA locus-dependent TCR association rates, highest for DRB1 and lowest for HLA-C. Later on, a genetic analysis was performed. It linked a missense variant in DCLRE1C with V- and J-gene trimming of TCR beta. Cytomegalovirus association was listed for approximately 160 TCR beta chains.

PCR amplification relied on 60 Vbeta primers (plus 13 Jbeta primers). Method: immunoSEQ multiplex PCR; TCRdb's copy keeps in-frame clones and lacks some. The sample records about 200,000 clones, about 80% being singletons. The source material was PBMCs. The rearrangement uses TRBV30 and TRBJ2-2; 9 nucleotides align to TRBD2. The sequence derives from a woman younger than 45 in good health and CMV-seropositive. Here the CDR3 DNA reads TGTGCCTGGAGTGTATGGCGGGGGGGCTCCGGGGAGCTGTTTTTT. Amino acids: CAWSVWRGGSGELFF.